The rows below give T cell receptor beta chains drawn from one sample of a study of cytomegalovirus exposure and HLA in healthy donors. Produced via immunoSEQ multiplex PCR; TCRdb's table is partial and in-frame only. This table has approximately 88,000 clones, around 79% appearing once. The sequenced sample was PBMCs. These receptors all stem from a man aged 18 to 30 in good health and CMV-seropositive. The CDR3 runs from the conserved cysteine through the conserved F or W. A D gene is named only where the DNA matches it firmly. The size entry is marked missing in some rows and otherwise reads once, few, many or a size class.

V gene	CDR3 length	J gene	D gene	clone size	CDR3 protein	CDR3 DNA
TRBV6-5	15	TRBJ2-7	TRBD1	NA	CASRYSRQGEHEQYF	TGTGCCAGCAGGTACAGCCGACAGGGGGAACACGAGCAGTACTTC
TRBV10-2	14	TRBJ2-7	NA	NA	CASTPGGLHYEQYF	TGCGCCAGCACCCCCGGGGGGCTCCACTACGAGCAGTACTTC
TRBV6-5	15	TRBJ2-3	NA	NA	CASRLGASSTDTQYF	TGTGCCAGCAGACTAGGCGCGTCTAGCACAGATACGCAGTATTTT
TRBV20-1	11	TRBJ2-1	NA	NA	CSTPDYNEQFF	TGCAGTACACCCGACTACAATGAGCAGTTCTTC
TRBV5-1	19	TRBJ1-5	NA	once	CASSLVPGTTGGLNQPQHF	TGCGCCAGCAGCTTGGTCCCCGGGACAACTGGGGGCCTCAATCAGCCCCAGCATTTT
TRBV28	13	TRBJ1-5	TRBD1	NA	CASSWTGVQPQHF	TGTGCCAGCAGTTGGACAGGGGTTCAGCCCCAGCATTTT
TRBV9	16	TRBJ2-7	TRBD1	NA	CASSETGVATSYEQYF	TGTGCCAGCAGCGAAACAGGGGTGGCGACCTCCTACGAGCAGTACTTC
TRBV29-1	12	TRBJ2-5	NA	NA	CSVESQEETQYF	TGCAGCGTTGAAAGCCAGGAAGAGACCCAGTACTTC
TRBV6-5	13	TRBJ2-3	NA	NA	CASSYSRGDTQYF	TGTGCCAGCAGTTACTCCCGCGGCGATACGCAGTATTTT
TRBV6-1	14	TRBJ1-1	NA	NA	CASSDRPPEAEAFF	TGTGCCAGCAGTGATCGACCCCCAGAGGCTGAAGCTTTCTTT
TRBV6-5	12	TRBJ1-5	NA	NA	CASSSRNQPQHF	TGTGCCAGCAGTTCCAGAAATCAGCCCCAGCATTTT
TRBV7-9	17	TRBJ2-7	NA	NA	CASSPRPGHRGTYEQYF	TGTGCCAGCAGCCCCCGCCCAGGACATAGGGGGACCTACGAGCAGTACTTC
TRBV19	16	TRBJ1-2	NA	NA	CASSMEPGGRGYGYTF	TGTGCCAGTAGTATGGAGCCGGGGGGGCGAGGCTATGGCTACACCTTC
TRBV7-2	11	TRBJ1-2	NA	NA	CASSSSPGYTF	TGTGCCAGCAGCTCGAGCCCCGGCTACACCTTC
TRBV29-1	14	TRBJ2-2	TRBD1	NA	CSVRTGVNTGELFF	TGCAGCGTTCGGACAGGGGTGAACACCGGGGAGCTGTTTTTT
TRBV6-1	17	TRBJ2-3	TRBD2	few	CASSELGLAGGTDTQYF	TGTGCCAGCAGTGAACTGGGTCTAGCGGGAGGAACAGATACGCAGTATTTT
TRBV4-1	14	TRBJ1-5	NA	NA	CASSLLDGDQPQHF	TGCGCCAGCAGCCTTCTTGACGGGGATCAGCCCCAGCATTTT
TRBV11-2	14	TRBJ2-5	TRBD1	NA	CASSLGQGQETQYF	TGTGCCAGCAGCTTAGGACAGGGGCAAGAGACCCAGTACTTC
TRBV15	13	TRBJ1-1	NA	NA	CATRGVGVTEAFF	TGTGCCACCAGAGGGGTAGGGGTCACTGAAGCTTTCTTT
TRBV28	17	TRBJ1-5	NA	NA	CATKDFPGPGGNQPQHF	TGTGCCACCAAAGACTTCCCGGGACCCGGGGGTAATCAGCCCCAGCATTTT
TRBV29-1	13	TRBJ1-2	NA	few	CSVVEGGGRGYTF	TGCAGCGTTGTGGAGGGTGGGGGTAGGGGCTACACCTTC
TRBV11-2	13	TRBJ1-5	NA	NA	CASSLDRDQPQHF	TGTGCCAGCAGCTTAGACAGGGATCAGCCCCAGCATTTT
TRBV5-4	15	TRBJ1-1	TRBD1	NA	CANRTGTGVNTEAFF	TGTGCCAACAGAACCGGGACAGGGGTAAATACTGAAGCTTTCTTT
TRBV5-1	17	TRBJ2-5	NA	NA	CASSLGRWGGTQETQYF	TGCGCCAGCAGCTTGGGACGTTGGGGGGGCACCCAAGAGACCCAGTACTTC
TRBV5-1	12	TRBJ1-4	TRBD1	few	CASSPRQGELFF	TGCGCCAGCAGCCCAAGACAGGGGGAACTGTTTTTT
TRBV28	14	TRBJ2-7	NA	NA	CASSLRGSYYEQYF	TGTGCCAGCAGTTTGAGAGGCTCCTACTACGAGCAGTACTTC
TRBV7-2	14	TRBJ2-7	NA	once	CASSLVARGVEQYF	TGTGCCAGCAGCTTAGTAGCCAGGGGCGTCGAGCAGTACTTC